This TCR beta chain was found in a study of shared clonotypes between healthy human individuals (dated by TCRdb to 2018 to 2021). For the wider study: Two women and three men aged 18 to 49 years were included in the cohort. The study deeply sequenced blood TCR repertoires of about 5 healthy adults to estimate repertoire size and the extent of clonotype sharing between individuals. For each donor, CD4 naive and CD4 memory were each run on three plates, CD8 naive on two plates, and CD8 memory on one plate. Different laboratories and diverse techniques were used to prepare libraries and sequence TCR repertoires, to increase sequencing depth and limit assay-specific biases. Leukapheresis yielded between about 0.94 and 8.9 billion PBMCs per donor.

Measured from the cysteine to the phenylalanine, the CDR3 is 16 residues long. Only the CDR3 DNA is retained, 48 bases long and in frame from the first base. The germline V gene sets CDR1 to SGHTS and CDR2 to YDEGEE. V is trimmed back by 3 bases and J by 3 bases, and the junction contains 7 bases that no gene match accounts for. This clone turned up a few times. Its antigen is not yet known. No base quality information exists; no much larger clone differs at one position. Overall results and qualifications from the work: Sampling was limited to blood, and TCR repertoires in tissue likely differ from TCR repertoires in blood. Because the study included a small number of donors, the genetic and exposure-history diversity represented was limited. Pairwise subsampling led to the expectation that sequencing depth would affect the degree of clonotype sharing among donors. Compared with non-shared clonotypes, clonotypes shared by all four sorted-subset donors had higher generation probabilities. Estimated clonotype richness was generally larger for naive than for memory subsets. Across a few donors, around 5% of naive CD4, approximately 3.6% of naive CD8, around 2.1% of memory CD4, and about 0.4% of memory CD8 clonotypes were shared. Even with the large sequencing depth, rarefaction of the sorted-subset datasets indicated that sequencing was incomplete.

Healthy HIV-negative adults with no recently reported acute infections or vaccinations were included as donors. Every donor was a Caucasian adult living in Nashville, Tennessee, USA. Magnetic negative selection was used to enrich CD4+ T cells, after which naive cells were positively selected on CD45RA and the negative fraction became the memory subset. Blood was obtained by leukapheresis, after which PBMCs were separated by Ficoll-Histopaque density gradient centrifugation and cryopreserved in liquid nitrogen vapor phase. Purity and quantity of every magnetically sorted T cell population were checked by analytical flow cytometry. Each sorted fraction had its genomic DNA isolated and then quantified by UV absorbance on a Nanodrop 2000c. Using the deep immunoSEQ assay, multiplex PCR amplified TCR CDR3 regions from genomic DNA. For each cell subset, the extracted genomic DNA was distributed evenly across all wells of several immunoSEQ 96-well plates, and each plate served as one replicate. For sorted subsets, 150 to 250 ng of genomic DNA, equivalent to 25,000 to 35,000 T cell genomes, went into each replicate PCR. Purified libraries were measured with a Qubit 3.0 fluorometer, size-checked on a Bioanalyzer 2100, and measured again with the KAPA Library Quantification kit. Each immunoSEQ 96-well plate was sequenced on its own single-read 150-cycle Illumina NextSeq 550 flow cell. As for how the authors treated the data: Because the immunoSEQ output included only junctional sequences and no quality scores, the filtering could not be the same as the filtering used for full-length reads. Sequences were annotated with PyIR, a Python wrapper for IgBLAST v1.9, and V/J genes and CDR3 were assigned using IMGT germline references. Any read was removed if the V/J assignment was weak (E-value above 1e-6), the CDR3 was missing, or the read contained stop codons, out-of-frame junctions, or ambiguous translated residues. V3J clonotypes were defined as sequences sharing an identical inferred V gene, J gene, and CDR3 amino acid sequence. To compute the percentage overlap between repertoires, the number of shared unique clonotypes was divided by the size of the smaller repertoire. Three approaches were used to assess repertoire richness: RTK rarefaction, the Chao1 estimator, and Recon v2.1 estimates of unobserved clonotypes. Generation probabilities for all TCRbeta clonotypes obtained by the gDNA method from several donors were computed using OLGA. TCRdb obtained this table from immuneACCESS and retained in-frame rearrangements with V and J assigned. These tables miss some clones; where compared with another copy, unresolved V genes account for less than half of the shortfall, and the remainder is unexplained. Clone size and the V and J calls come from that table; the DNA yielded D and trimming. The sample data list roughly 2 million clones, and 95% of these were observed just once. Less than 0.15% of the sample comes from the top ten.

This receptor chain uses TRBV5-8 and TRBJ2-3; 10 nucleotides in the junction match TRBD2. The sample was naive CD4+ T cells sorted from blood. The meaning of the sample's cell subset or site label: CD45RA+ positively selected. The TCR sequence derives from a man aged 18 to 29 in good health. This receptor has the CDR3 CASSSPSGGGTDTQYF. The DNA sequence follows: TGTGCCAGCAGCTCACCTAGCGGGGGAGGAACAGATACGCAGTATTTT.